The 10 T cell receptor beta chains given below trace back to one sample, sequenced in a study of tumor-infiltrating lymphocytes in primary liver carcinoma. Production of TCR beta cDNA used approximately 480 ng total RNA together with a constant-region primer. Generation of the TCR beta libraries relied on three nested multiplex PCR rounds using slightly modified ARM-PCR. Primers for the first two PCR rounds were TRBV1-TRBV30 forward primers and a C-beta reverse primer (roughly 10 cycles per round). TCRdb reprocessed the multiplex PCR reads via MiXCR and lists one record per CDR3 protein. The data contain approximately 300,000 distinct CDR3 sequences, more than 55% of them seen just once; the ten biggest clones take up about 8.4%. Researchers drew blood RNA from unsorted whole blood and extracted germline DNA as well. Sequenced material: peripheral blood. These receptors all come from a man in his forties with primary liver carcinoma and hepatitis B virus infection.

A remark on this clonotype: At one boundary the junction diverges from the germline segment, which might be a read error. This sequence joins TRBV7-8 and TRBJ2-7; 8 bases match TRBD1. Germline V gives CDR1 SGHVS, CDR2 FQNEAQ. The CDR3 has 14 amino acids. In DNA, the CDR3 is TGTGTCAGCAGCATACTCCAGGGGGCGGGTGAGCAGTACTTC. Amino acids: CVSSILQGAGEQYF.

Comment on this clonotype: A much larger clone lies a single base off, so this may be a read error. This chain connects TRBV10-3 to TRBJ2-7, with 8 bases identical to TRBD1. CDR3 size: 15 residues. Trimming took 2 bases from V and 2 from J; bases not matched to a gene: 5. In germline, CDR1 is ENHRY, CDR2 SYGVKD. Written as DNA, the CDR3 is TGTGCCATCAGTGAGACACAGGGGGTCACCTACGAGCAGTACTTC. Protein: CAISETQGVTYEQYF.

On this clonotype: This may come from a read error, since a much larger clone is one base off. CDR3 bases: TGTGCCAGCAGTGACCCGGACAGGAGGCAGTACGAGCAGTACTTC. Translated, it gives CASSDPDRRQYEQYF. This sequence joins TRBV12-3 or TRBV12-4 and TRBJ2-7; 7 nucleotides agree with TRBD1. V gave up 5 bases and J gave up 4 bases; unmatched junction bases: 11. This CDR3 region has 15 residues.

This chain joins TRBV4-1 and TRBJ1-4, with unresolved D. Germline CDR1 reads MGHRA; CDR2 reads YSYEKL. The CDR3 length is 16 residues. V was clipped by 1 base and J by 0 bases, with 9 bases between them. In DNA form, the CDR3 reads TGCGCCAGCAGCCAAGGTTCTCTAGCAACTAATGAAAAACTGTTTTTT. Protein: CASSQGSLATNEKLFF.

As concerns this clonotype: A much more abundant neighbour one base away suggests this may be a read error. The chain is built from TRBV12-2 and TRBJ1-1; the table's D gene call, TRBD1, was not cross checked with the DNA. TRBV12-2 is a listed pseudogene. The CDR3 runs to 13 residues. The CDR3 loop reads CASRLARGGEAFF. DNA for the CDR3: TGTGCAAGTCGCTTAGCACGGGGCGGTGAAGCTTTCTTT.

The rearrangement uses TRBV6-6 and TRBJ2-6; perhaps TRBD2 as D (5 bases). This CDR3 comprises 16 residues. With 6 bases removed from V and 0 bases from J, the gap between germline ends came to 12 bases. Germline V CDR1 and CDR2: MNHNY, SVGAGI (reference sequence). DNA of the CDR3: TGTGCCAGCAGCTGGACGGGATGCTCTGGGGCCAACGTCCTGACTTTC. Its translation is CASSWTGCSGANVLTF.

The chain has TRBV28 and TRBJ2-7; D remains ambiguous. Trimming pared 4 bases from V and 1 base from J, leaving 14 bases between. CDR1 MDHEN and CDR2 SYDVKM come from the germline V gene. CDR3 size: 15 residues. The CDR3 coding sequence is TGTGCCAGCAGTTCCCCCGGACGTGAATCCTACGAGCAGTACTTC. Translation gives CASSSPGRESYEQYF. Complete variable domain (other parts from reference TRBV28 and TRBJ2-7): DVKVTQSSRYLVKRTGEKVFLECVQDMDHENMFWYRQDPGLGLRLIYFSYDVKMKEKGDIPEGYSVSREKKERFSLILESASTNQTSMYLCASSSPGRESYEQYFGPGTRLTVT.

As for this clonotype: A read error may produce the germline difference seen at one junction end. The chain uses TRBV5-1 and TRBJ1-1; the D is unclear. The CDR3 totals 14 residues. CDR1 and CDR2 from the germline V gene are SGHRS and YFSETQ. CDR3 coding DNA: TGCGCCAGTAGCTTGGTTAAGGGTGACACTGAAGCTTTCTTT. The encoded protein is CASSLVKGDTEAFF.

J is TRBJ1-6 and V is TRBV4-3; D is unclear. The CDR3 length is 19 residues. Germline lookup yields CDR1 LGHNA and CDR2 YSLEER. V was cut by 0 bases and J by 0 bases, with 15 bases left in between. CDR3 region: CASSQDLQVRSSYNSPLHF. CDR3 DNA sequence: TGCGCCAGCAGCCAAGACCTGCAGGTCAGGAGCTCCTATAATTCACCCCTCCACTTT.

Points on this clonotype: One junction end disagrees with the germline gene, perhaps due to a read error. V gene TRBV12-3 or TRBV12-4 combines with J gene TRBJ2-2, with TRBD2 as a possible D gene (5 bases). The CDR3 is 13 residues long. The CDR3 protein is CATQQENTGEQFF. CDR3 nucleotides: TGTGCCACTCAGCAGGAAAACACCGGGGAGCAGTTTTTT.